This entry lists 9 T cell receptor beta chains sequenced from one sample in a study of T cells after yellow fever vaccination. TCRdb fed the 5' RACE reads into MiXCR, producing one record per CDR3 protein. The repertoire holds under 400,000 distinct CDR3 sequences, with about 12% as singletons. Sequencing used CD4+ T cells sorted from PBMCs, obtained 15 days after the yellow fever booster vaccination. The receptors were sampled from a man aged 18 to 29 who received the YFV17D yellow fever vaccine.

This clonotype has a handful of counts. The rearrangement uses TRBV7-2 and TRBJ2-1; TRBD2 agrees at 8 bases. This CDR3 has 13 amino acids. Germline V gene sequence: CDR1 SGHTA, CDR2 FQGNSA. V trimming: 5 bases; J trimming: 6 bases; junction bases outside the gene matches: 3. The CDR3 loop reads CASSTGTSNEQFF. CDR3 sequence (DNA): TGTGCCAGCAGCACCGGGACTAGCAATGAGCAGTTCTTC.

The rearrangement uses TRBV7-2 and TRBJ1-1; D remains ambiguous. The CDR3 is 13 amino acids. The V gene lost 5 bases and the J gene lost 4 bases, with 11 bases spanning the gap. The germline CDR1 and CDR2 sequences are SGHTA and FQGNSA. CDR3 amino acids: CASSPTAVTEAFF. The CDR3, as DNA: TGTGCCAGCAGCCCCACCGCTGTCACTGAAGCTTTCTTT.

The chain uses TRBV6-4 and TRBJ1-1; 10 bases are a match to TRBD1. Germline values: CDR1 MRHNA, CDR2 SNTAGT. V lost 5 bases, J lost 6 bases, and 3 bases stayed unmatched. CDR3 size: 13 residues. CDR3 sequence (DNA): TGTGCCAGCAGTTCCGGACAGGGGGCTGAAGCTTTCTTT. Encoded protein: CASSSGQGAEAFF.

This clonotype turned up a few times. This rearrangement joins TRBV7-9 to TRBJ2-7, with TRBD1 identical over 8 bases. Unmatched junction bases numbered 7, after V lost 7 bases and J lost 5 bases. CDR1 is SEHNR and CDR2 is FQNEAQ in the germline V gene (reference sequence). CDR3 length: 13 amino acids. Here the CDR3 reads CASTRGQPHEQYF. The CDR3 coding sequence is TGTGCCAGCACCAGGGGGCAGCCCCACGAGCAGTACTTC.

This clonotype was seen more than once but under ten times. The chain joins TRBV20-1 to TRBJ2-1, with TRBD2 matching over 8 bases. CDR1 is DFQATT, CDR2 SNEGSKA, per germline (reference sequence). The V and J ends lost 4 bases and 7 bases, in that order; junction bases with no gene match: 12. The length of the CDR3 is 15 residues. CDR3 nucleotide sequence: TGCAGTGCTATCCGTCCGGGGGGGATAAGAAATGAGCAGTTCTTC. Translated, it gives CSAIRPGGIRNEQFF.

This clonotype has more than one count but fewer than ten. This sequence joins TRBV7-9 and TRBJ1-1, with 7 nucleotides matching TRBD1. CDR3 length equals 15 residues. V trimming: 6 bases; J trimming: 4 bases; junction bases outside the gene matches: 11. The germline V gene has CDR1 SEHNR and CDR2 FQNEAQ (reference sequence). CDR3 sequence (DNA): TGTGCCAGCAGGTGCTGGGACAGTACCTGCACTGAAGCTTTCTTT. Its translation: CASRCWDSTCTEAFF.

This clonotype was observed a handful of times. This chain uses TRBV5-1 with TRBJ2-1; possibly TRBD2 for D (6 bases). The CDR3 consists of 14 residues. The ends were cut back, 7 bases at V and 7 bases at J, with 18 bases in the middle. Looked up from germline, CDR1 is SGHRS and CDR2 is YFSETQ. Here the CDR3 DNA reads TGCGCCAGCCGACTAGTTTCCTTTAGGAATGAGCAGTTCTTC. Its protein product is CASRLVSFRNEQFF.

The gene calls are TRBV5-1 and TRBJ2-3; D might be TRBD1 or TRBD2, each matching 5 bases. Per germline, CDR1 SGHRS and CDR2 YFSETQ. This CDR3 contains 16 residues. V was cut by 3 bases and J by 0 bases, with 14 bases left in between. CDR3 region: CASSYYSGRSTDTQYF. Here the CDR3 DNA reads TGCGCCAGCAGCTACTACTCGGGACGCAGCACAGATACGCAGTATTTT.

This clonotype turned up a few times. This rearrangement joins TRBV6-2 or TRBV6-3 to TRBJ2-7; D unclear. This CDR3 contains 12 residues. The V end lost 0 bases, the J end lost 7 bases, and 7 bases lay between the germline ends. CDR1 and CDR2 from the germline V gene are MNHEY and SVGEGT. This chain's CDR3 is CASSYSIAEQYF. DNA of the CDR3: TGTGCCAGCAGTTACTCGATTGCGGAGCAGTACTTC.